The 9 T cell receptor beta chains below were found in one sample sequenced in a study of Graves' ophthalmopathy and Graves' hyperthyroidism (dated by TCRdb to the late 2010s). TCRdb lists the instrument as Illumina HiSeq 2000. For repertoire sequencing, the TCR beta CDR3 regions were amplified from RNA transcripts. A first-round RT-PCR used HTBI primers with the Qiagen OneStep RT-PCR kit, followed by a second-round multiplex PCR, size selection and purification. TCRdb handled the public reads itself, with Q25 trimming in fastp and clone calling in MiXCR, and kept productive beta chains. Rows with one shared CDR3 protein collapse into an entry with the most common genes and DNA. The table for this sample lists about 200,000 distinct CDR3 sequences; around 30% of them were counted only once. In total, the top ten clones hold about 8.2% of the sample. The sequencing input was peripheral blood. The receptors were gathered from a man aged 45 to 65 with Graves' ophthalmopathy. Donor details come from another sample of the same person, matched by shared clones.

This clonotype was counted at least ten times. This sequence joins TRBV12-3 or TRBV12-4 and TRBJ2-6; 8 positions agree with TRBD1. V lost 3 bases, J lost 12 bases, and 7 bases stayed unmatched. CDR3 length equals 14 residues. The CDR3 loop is CASSLQGQGSVLTF. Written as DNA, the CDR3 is TGTGCCAGCAGTTTGCAAGGACAGGGCAGCGTCCTGACTTTC.

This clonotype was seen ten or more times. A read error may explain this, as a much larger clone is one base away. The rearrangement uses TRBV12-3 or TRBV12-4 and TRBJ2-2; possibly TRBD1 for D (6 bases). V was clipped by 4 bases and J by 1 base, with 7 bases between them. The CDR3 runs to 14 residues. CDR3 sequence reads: CASSWGQNTGELFF. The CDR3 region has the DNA TGTGCCAGCAGTTGGGGACAGAACACCGGGGAGCTGTTTTTT.

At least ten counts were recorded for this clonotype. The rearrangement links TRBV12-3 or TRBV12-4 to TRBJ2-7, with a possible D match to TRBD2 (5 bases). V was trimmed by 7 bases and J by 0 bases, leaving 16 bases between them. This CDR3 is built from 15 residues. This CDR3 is CASIPPSSSSYEQYF. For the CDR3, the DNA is TGTGCCAGCATCCCCCCTAGCTCGAGCTCCTACGAGCAGTACTTC.

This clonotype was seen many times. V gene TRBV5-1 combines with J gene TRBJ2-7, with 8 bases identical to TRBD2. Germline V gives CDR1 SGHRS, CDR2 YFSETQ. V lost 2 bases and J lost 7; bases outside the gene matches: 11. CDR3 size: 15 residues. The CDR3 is CASSFGQRELSEQYF. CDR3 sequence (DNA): TGCGCCAGCAGCTTTGGCCAGCGGGAGTTGTCTGAGCAGTACTTC. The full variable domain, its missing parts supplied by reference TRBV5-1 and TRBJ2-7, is KAGVTQTPRYLIKTRGQQVTLSCSPISGHRSVSWYQQTPGQGLQFLFEYFSETQRNKGNFPGRFSGRQFSNSRSEMNVSTLELGDSALYLCASSFGQRELSEQYFGPGTRLTVT.

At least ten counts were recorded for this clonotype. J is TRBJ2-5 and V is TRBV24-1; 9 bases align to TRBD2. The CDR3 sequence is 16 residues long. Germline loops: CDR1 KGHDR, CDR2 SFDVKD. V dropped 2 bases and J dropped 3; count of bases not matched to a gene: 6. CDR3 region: CATSDSTRTSEETQYF. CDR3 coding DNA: TGTGCCACCAGTGATTCTACCCGGACTAGCGAAGAGACCCAGTACTTC.

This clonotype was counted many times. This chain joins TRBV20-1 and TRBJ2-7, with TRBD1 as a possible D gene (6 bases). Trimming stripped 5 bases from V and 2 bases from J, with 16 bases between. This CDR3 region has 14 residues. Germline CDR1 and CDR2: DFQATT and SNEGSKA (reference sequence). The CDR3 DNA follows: TGCAGTGCTCCCTCCGACAGGCCCACCTACGAGCAGTACTTC. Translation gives CSAPSDRPTYEQYF.

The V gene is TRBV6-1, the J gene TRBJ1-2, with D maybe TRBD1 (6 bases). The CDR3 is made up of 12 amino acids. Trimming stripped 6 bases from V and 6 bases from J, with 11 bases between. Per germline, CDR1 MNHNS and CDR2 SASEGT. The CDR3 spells CASRWTDHGYTF. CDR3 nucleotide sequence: TGTGCCAGCAGATGGACAGATCATGGCTACACCTTC.

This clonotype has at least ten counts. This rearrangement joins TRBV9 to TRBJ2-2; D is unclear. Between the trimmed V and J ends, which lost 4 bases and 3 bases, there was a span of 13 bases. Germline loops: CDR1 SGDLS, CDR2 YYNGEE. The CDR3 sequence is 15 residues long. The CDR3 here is CASSRYLSDTGELFF. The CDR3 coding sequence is TGTGCCAGCAGCCGATATCTTTCTGACACCGGGGAGCTGTTTTTT.

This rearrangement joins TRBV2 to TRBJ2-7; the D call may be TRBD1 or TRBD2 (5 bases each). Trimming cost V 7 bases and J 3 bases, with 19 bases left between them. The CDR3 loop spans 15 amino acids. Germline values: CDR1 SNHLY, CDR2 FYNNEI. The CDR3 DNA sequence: TGTGCCAGCACGAGGGACGAGGGCGCCCTCTACGAGCAGTACTTC. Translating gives CASTRDEGALYEQYF.